This T cell receptor (beta chain) came from a study of coeliac disease. This clone was counted a single time. Antigen specificity is unknown. Germline loops: CDR1 SGHTS, CDR2 YDEGEE. This CDR3 contains 16 residues. Trimming stripped 2 bases from V and 1 base from J, with 13 bases between. The data were produced by immunoSEQ multiplex PCR, yet TCRdb's version contains in-frame clones alone and is incomplete. The sample includes roughly 4,500 clones, under 85% of them seen just once. Findings of the study overall: Control samples showed higher TRB and TRG clonality than intraepithelial and lamina propria samples in active celiac disease.

This TCR was sampled from a woman younger than 30 with active celiac disease. This chain uses TRBV5-8 with TRBJ1-5; D remains unclear. Sequenced sample: lamina propria lymphocytes from the gut. The CDR3 sequence: CASSFQAGFSNQPQHF. The CDR3 DNA reads as TGTGCCAGCAGCTTCCAAGCGGGGTTCAGCAATCAGCCCCAGCATTTT.